One sample yielded the 28 T cell receptor beta chains listed below, sequenced in a study of early T cells in non-severe SARS-CoV-2 infection. A single record per CDR3 protein comes from TCRdb applying MiXCR to the 5' RACE reads. Among 75,000 to 100,000 distinct CDR3 sequences, 11% to 15% were seen once, and the ten largest hold 10% to 11%. Sequences were obtained from whole blood. The receptors were sampled from an adult who was a healthcare worker with PCR-confirmed SARS-CoV-2 infection or an uninfected control (not recorded which).

This clonotype was seen a few times. V is TRBV21-1 and J is TRBJ1-5. TRBV21-1 is reported as a pseudogene. The length of the CDR3 is 10 residues. CDR3 bases: TGTGCCAGCGGCAATCAGCCCCAGCATTTT. It codes for CASGNQPQHF.

This clonotype was picked up a small number of times. V is TRBV28 and J is TRBJ2-7, with 8 bases aligning to TRBD2. CDR3 length equals 16 residues. The germline V gene encodes CDR1 MDHEN and CDR2 SYDVKM. V trimming: 6 bases; J trimming: 0 bases; junction bases outside the gene matches: 10. The CDR3 DNA sequence: TGTGCCAGCAGCTCCTATAGCGGGGTTAGCTCCTACGAGCAGTACTTC. This translates into CASSSYSGVSSYEQYF.

The chain couples TRBV19 to TRBJ2-3; the D call may be TRBD1 or TRBD2 (5 bases each). This CDR3 is built from 14 residues. V lost 6 bases and J lost 1, with 11 bases in between. CDR1 is LNHDA, CDR2 SQIVND, per germline (reference sequence). CDR3 sequence: CASRGQGGTDTQYF. The CDR3 DNA sequence: TGTGCCAGTAGGGGTCAGGGAGGCACAGATACGCAGTATTTT.

The chain employs TRBV7-8 and TRBJ1-1, with 8 bases identical to TRBD1. The V gene's germline CDR1 is SGHVS and CDR2 FQNEAQ. This CDR3 is built from 13 residues. Trimming cost V 3 bases and J 6 bases; bases outside gene matches: 3. The CDR3 sequence: CASSFPTGAEAFF. The CDR3 bases are TGTGCCAGCAGCTTCCCGACAGGGGCTGAAGCTTTCTTT.

This clonotype has only a few counts. This sequence joins TRBV29-1 and TRBJ1-2; D gene ambiguous. V was shortened by 4 bases and J by 9 bases, with 15 bases between the two germline ends. The CDR3 length is 12 residues. Looked up from germline, CDR1 is SQVTM and CDR2 is ANQGSEA. CDR3 in amino acids: CSVGVGRMSYTF. CDR3 coding DNA: TGCAGCGTTGGGGTAGGCCGGATGAGCTACACCTTC.

V gene TRBV5-1 combines with J gene TRBJ2-1; D may be TRBD1 (5 bases). Trimming pared 3 bases from V and 7 bases from J, leaving 17 bases between. The CDR3 extends over 15 amino acids. Germline CDR1 is SGHRS and CDR2 is YFSETQ. The CDR3 nucleotides read TGCGCCAGCAGCTCCGGACCAGGGATTGGGAATGAGCAGTTCTTC. Protein product: CASSSGPGIGNEQFF.

The chain carries TRBV4-1 and TRBJ1-3, with no clear D. The CDR3 loop spans 15 amino acids. Trimming shortened V by 0 bases and J by 2 bases, and 8 bases separated the two germline ends. Germline CDR1 and CDR2: MGHRA and YSYEKL. The CDR3 DNA is TGCGCCAGCAGCCAAGATGAGGGAACTGGAAACACCATATATTTT. This translates into CASSQDEGTGNTIYF.

V usage is TRBV10-3 and J usage is TRBJ2-7; D unclear. Germline V lookup: CDR1 ENHRY, CDR2 SYGVKD. The V end was cut by 2 bases, the J end by 3 bases, with 17 bases between. The CDR3 sequence is 16 residues long. CDR3 DNA: TGTGCCATCAGTGAGCCACCACACTCTGGGCGCTACGAGCAGTACTTC. Translated, it gives CAISEPPHSGRYEQYF.

J is TRBJ1-4 and V is TRBV29-1; D gene ambiguous. The germline V gene has CDR1 SQVTM and CDR2 ANQGSEA. With 4 bases removed from V and 7 bases from J, the gap between germline ends came to 10 bases. The CDR3 totals 12 residues. The CDR3 bases are TGCAGCGTTGGAGGGATAGGTGAAAAACTGTTTTTT. It codes for CSVGGIGEKLFF.

This clonotype was counted many times. This chain uses TRBV5-6 with TRBJ1-2; D not certain. The CDR3 totals 16 residues. CDR1 and CDR2 from the germline V gene are SGHDT and YYEEEE. Trimming removed 1 base from V and 4 bases from J, with 17 bases in between. The CDR3 coding sequence is TGTGCCAGCAGCTTGTTCGCGGAGGAAATAATCTATGGCTACACCTTC. It translates to CASSLFAEEIIYGYTF.

In this sample, this clonotype turned up a few times. The junction shows a germline mismatch at one end, possibly a read error. The CDR3 DNA reads TGTGCCAGCAGCTTAGCGGGGGCCATCAATGATCAGTTCTTC. As protein: CASSLAGAINDQFF. The chain joins TRBV7-9 to TRBJ2-1, with D perhaps matching TRBD1 (6 bases). Germline CDR1 is SEHNR and CDR2 is FQNEAQ (reference sequence). This CDR3 spans 14 amino acids.

The chain carries TRBV7-3 and TRBJ2-1, with D maybe TRBD1 (6 bases). V was shortened by 5 bases and J by 8 bases, with 22 bases between the two germline ends. Germline CDR1 SGHTA, CDR2 FQGTGA. The CDR3 has 16 amino acids. Written as DNA, the CDR3 is TGTGCCAGCAGCCCCAGGGCAGGGGACCTTCTTGATGAGCAGTTCTTC. Amino acid sequence: CASSPRAGDLLDEQFF.

On this clonotype: Because it lacks the conserved phenylalanine or tryptophan at the end, this CDR3 is likely a read error. This chain joins TRBV20-1 and TRBJ1-1; D is unclear. V was pared by 3 bases and J by 0 bases, with 8 bases between. The CDR3 is made up of 13 amino acids. CDR1 and CDR2 from the germline V gene are DFQATT and SNEGSKA (reference sequence). The CDR3 protein is CSASNFMNTEAFY. CDR3 DNA sequence: TGCAGTGCTAGCAACTTCATGAACACTGAAGCTTTCTAT.

The chain employs TRBV2 and TRBJ1-1; D not resolved. Trimming took 5 bases from V and 1 from J, leaving 5 bases between them. CDR3 length: 12 amino acids. Germline loops: CDR1 SNHLY, CDR2 FYNNEI. The CDR3 reads CASSPQNTEAFF. The CDR3 DNA is TGTGCCAGCAGTCCACAGAACACTGAAGCTTTCTTT.

The CDR3 sequence: CSVEVREGTDTQYF. DNA of the CDR3: TGCAGCGTTGAAGTCAGGGAGGGGACAGATACGCAGTATTTT. V gene TRBV29-1 combines with J gene TRBJ2-3; 7 bases fit TRBD2. This CDR3 spans 14 amino acids. The germline CDR1 and CDR2 sequences are SQVTM and ANQGSEA. Trimming removed 1 base from V and 3 bases from J; junction bases left unmatched: 4.

This rearrangement joins TRBV7-9 to TRBJ2-2, with D unclear. V was trimmed by 1 base and J by 6 bases, leaving 12 bases between them. The CDR3 runs 15 residues. Looked up from germline, CDR1 is SEHNR and CDR2 is FQNEAQ (reference sequence). The DNA of the CDR3 is TGTGCCAGCAGCTTAGGGGCGCAGGTTCCCGGGGAGCTGTTTTTT. It is translated as CASSLGAQVPGELFF.

The CDR3 sequence: CASSQDLGRTGGSSSNGYTF. The CDR3 coding sequence is TGTGCCAGCAGCCAAGATTTGGGGCGGACAGGGGGCTCATCTTCGAATGGCTACACCTTC. The rearrangement uses TRBV4-2 and TRBJ1-2; 11 bases map to TRBD1. The CDR3 loop spans 20 amino acids. CDR1 LGHNA and CDR2 YNFKEQ come from the germline V gene. Trimming cost V 0 bases and J 6 bases; bases outside gene matches: 18.

This clonotype occurred a few times. The gene calls are TRBV9 and TRBJ1-1; D unresolved. Germline CDR1 SGDLS, CDR2 YYNGEE. Trimming removed 0 bases from V and 4 bases from J, with 10 bases in between. This CDR3 is built from 14 residues. The CDR3 region has the DNA TGTGCCAGCAGCGTAGGTACATTGGGCACTGAAGCTTTCTTT. Translation: CASSVGTLGTEAFF.

This chain uses TRBV6-2 or TRBV6-3 with TRBJ2-3, with D maybe TRBD1 (6 bases). Trimming cost V 0 bases and J 6 bases, with 13 bases left between them. CDR1 is MNHEY and CDR2 is SVGEGT in the germline V gene. The CDR3 covers 15 residues. The CDR3 coding sequence is TGTGCCAGCAGTTACTCCAGGGGCGTCGGGGATACGCAGTATTTT. Translating gives CASSYSRGVGDTQYF.

The chain couples TRBV30 to TRBJ2-6; D remains unclear. The CDR3 has 13 amino acids. Germline CDR1 GTSNPN, CDR2 SVGIG (reference sequence). Trimming left V 4 bases short and J 0 bases short, with 4 bases between. CDR3: CAWTRSGANVLTF. For the CDR3, the DNA is TGTGCCTGGACCCGCTCTGGGGCCAACGTCCTGACTTTC. Full variable domain (rest looked up from reference TRBV30 and TRBJ2-6): SQTIHQWPATLVQPVGSPLSLECTVEGTSNPNLYWYRQAAGRGLQLLFYSVGIGQISSEVPQNLSASRPQDRQFILSSKKLLLSDSGFYLCAWTRSGANVLTFGAGSRLTVL.

The V gene is TRBV7-2, the J gene TRBJ2-3; possible D gene TRBD1, 5 bases. The length of the CDR3 is 15 residues. Germline CDR1 is SGHTA and CDR2 is FQGNSA. V was cut by 1 base and J by 2 bases, with 10 bases left in between. In DNA form, the CDR3 reads TGTGCCAGCAGCTTAGTGCCAGGGCTCACAGATACGCAGTATTTT. It encodes CASSLVPGLTDTQYF.

This clonotype occurred many times. The rearrangement joins TRBV3-1 to TRBJ2-1, with D possibly TRBD1 on 6 matching bases. V lost 5 bases to trimming and J lost 6 bases, with 17 bases between them. This CDR3 is built from 15 residues. In germline, CDR1 is LGHDT, CDR2 YNNKEL (reference sequence). The CDR3 region is CASSTQGVRGNEQFF. The CDR3 DNA follows: TGTGCCAGCAGCACACAGGGTGTACGTGGCAATGAGCAGTTCTTC.

This clonotype was counted ten times or more. The rearrangement uses TRBV7-3 and TRBJ1-3; 9 positions agree with TRBD1. V shed 6 bases and J 0 bases; nucleotides not matched to a gene: 12. The CDR3 contains 18 residues. The germline CDR1 and CDR2 sequences are SGHTA and FQGTGA. CDR3 nucleotides: TGTGCCAGCAGTTCACCTACCGGGACAGGGATCTCTGGAAACACCATATATTTT. Translation gives CASSSPTGTGISGNTIYF.

This clonotype was observed a handful of times. This rearrangement joins TRBV20-1 to TRBJ1-5; D might be TRBD1 (6 bases). The length of the CDR3 is 13 residues. Germline values: CDR1 DFQATT, CDR2 SNEGSKA (reference sequence). The V end lost 0 bases, the J end lost 9 bases, and 12 bases lay between the germline ends. The CDR3 loop reads CSARDRGSRPQHF. The CDR3, as DNA: TGCAGTGCTAGAGACAGGGGTTCGAGGCCCCAGCATTTT.

This chain uses TRBV20-1 with TRBJ2-1; 13 nucleotides match TRBD2. The germline V gene encodes CDR1 DFQATT and CDR2 SNEGSKA (reference sequence). The ends lost 5 bases at V and 8 bases at J; junction bases unmatched: 9. This CDR3 has 15 residues. CDR3 nucleotides: TGCAGTGCTCCCGAACTAGCGGGGGGGCGATATGAGCAGTTCTTC. This translates into CSAPELAGGRYEQFF.

This clonotype occurred a few times. This rearrangement joins TRBV6-6 to TRBJ2-7; D is possibly TRBD2 (5 bases). The CDR3 totals 15 residues. CDR1 is MNHNY, CDR2 SVGAGI, per germline (reference sequence). V lost 4 bases to trimming and J lost 4 bases, with 17 bases between them. The CDR3 is CASSSWWAGLYEQYF. In DNA form, the CDR3 reads TGTGCCAGCAGTTCCTGGTGGGCAGGACTTTACGAGCAGTACTTC.

This rearrangement joins TRBV20-1 to TRBJ2-3; a possible D gene is TRBD2 (7 bases). V gave up 5 bases and J gave up 2 bases, with 20 bases separating them. From germline, CDR1 is DFQATT and CDR2 SNEGSKA (reference sequence). This CDR3 contains 16 residues. CDR3 sequence: CSALPRRAGATDTQYF. The DNA for the CDR3 is TGCAGTGCTCTACCAAGAAGGGCGGGGGCCACAGATACGCAGTATTTT.

This clonotype has ten or more counts. J is TRBJ2-7 and V is TRBV15, with 7 bases identical to TRBD2. Trimming took 1 base from V and 0 from J; bases not matched to a gene: 0. The germline gives CDR1 LNHNV, CDR2 YYDKDF (reference sequence). The CDR3 spans 14 residues. CDR3: CATSRGGSSYEQYF. The CDR3 coding sequence is TGTGCCACCAGCAGAGGCGGGAGCTCCTACGAGCAGTACTTC.